This TCR beta chain was documented in a study of blood T cell repertoires in COVID-19. Looking at the study overall: Sample material is recorded as cDNA or gDNA derived from T cells, B-cell-depleted T cells, or PBMCs.

With 5 bases removed from V and 4 bases from J, the gap between germline ends came to 6 bases. The CDR3 runs to 11 residues. Living in about two dozen US areas, the participants were between roughly 18 and 90 years of age. For recovered donors of Cohort 3, there were two negative PCRs, clearance, or symptom resolution. In the original analysis: Nucleated cell counts were estimated from reference gene primer amplification. The method was immunoSEQ multiplex PCR; TCRdb's version includes in-frame clones alone and lacks a portion of them. V, J and clone size are taken as reported in that table, and D and trimming were inferred from the DNA itself. The sample has some 400,000 clones; approximately 90% are singletons.

The sequenced sample consisted of PBMCs or T cells enriched from blood (not recorded which). This receptor was taken from a man between 25 and 39 years old who had recovered from COVID-19. This chain links TRBV12-3 or TRBV12-4 with TRBJ2-7, with D maybe TRBD1 (5 bases). CDR3 protein: CASSPGYEQYF. The CDR3 nucleotides are TGTGCCAGCAGTCCAGGGTACGAGCAGTACTTC.